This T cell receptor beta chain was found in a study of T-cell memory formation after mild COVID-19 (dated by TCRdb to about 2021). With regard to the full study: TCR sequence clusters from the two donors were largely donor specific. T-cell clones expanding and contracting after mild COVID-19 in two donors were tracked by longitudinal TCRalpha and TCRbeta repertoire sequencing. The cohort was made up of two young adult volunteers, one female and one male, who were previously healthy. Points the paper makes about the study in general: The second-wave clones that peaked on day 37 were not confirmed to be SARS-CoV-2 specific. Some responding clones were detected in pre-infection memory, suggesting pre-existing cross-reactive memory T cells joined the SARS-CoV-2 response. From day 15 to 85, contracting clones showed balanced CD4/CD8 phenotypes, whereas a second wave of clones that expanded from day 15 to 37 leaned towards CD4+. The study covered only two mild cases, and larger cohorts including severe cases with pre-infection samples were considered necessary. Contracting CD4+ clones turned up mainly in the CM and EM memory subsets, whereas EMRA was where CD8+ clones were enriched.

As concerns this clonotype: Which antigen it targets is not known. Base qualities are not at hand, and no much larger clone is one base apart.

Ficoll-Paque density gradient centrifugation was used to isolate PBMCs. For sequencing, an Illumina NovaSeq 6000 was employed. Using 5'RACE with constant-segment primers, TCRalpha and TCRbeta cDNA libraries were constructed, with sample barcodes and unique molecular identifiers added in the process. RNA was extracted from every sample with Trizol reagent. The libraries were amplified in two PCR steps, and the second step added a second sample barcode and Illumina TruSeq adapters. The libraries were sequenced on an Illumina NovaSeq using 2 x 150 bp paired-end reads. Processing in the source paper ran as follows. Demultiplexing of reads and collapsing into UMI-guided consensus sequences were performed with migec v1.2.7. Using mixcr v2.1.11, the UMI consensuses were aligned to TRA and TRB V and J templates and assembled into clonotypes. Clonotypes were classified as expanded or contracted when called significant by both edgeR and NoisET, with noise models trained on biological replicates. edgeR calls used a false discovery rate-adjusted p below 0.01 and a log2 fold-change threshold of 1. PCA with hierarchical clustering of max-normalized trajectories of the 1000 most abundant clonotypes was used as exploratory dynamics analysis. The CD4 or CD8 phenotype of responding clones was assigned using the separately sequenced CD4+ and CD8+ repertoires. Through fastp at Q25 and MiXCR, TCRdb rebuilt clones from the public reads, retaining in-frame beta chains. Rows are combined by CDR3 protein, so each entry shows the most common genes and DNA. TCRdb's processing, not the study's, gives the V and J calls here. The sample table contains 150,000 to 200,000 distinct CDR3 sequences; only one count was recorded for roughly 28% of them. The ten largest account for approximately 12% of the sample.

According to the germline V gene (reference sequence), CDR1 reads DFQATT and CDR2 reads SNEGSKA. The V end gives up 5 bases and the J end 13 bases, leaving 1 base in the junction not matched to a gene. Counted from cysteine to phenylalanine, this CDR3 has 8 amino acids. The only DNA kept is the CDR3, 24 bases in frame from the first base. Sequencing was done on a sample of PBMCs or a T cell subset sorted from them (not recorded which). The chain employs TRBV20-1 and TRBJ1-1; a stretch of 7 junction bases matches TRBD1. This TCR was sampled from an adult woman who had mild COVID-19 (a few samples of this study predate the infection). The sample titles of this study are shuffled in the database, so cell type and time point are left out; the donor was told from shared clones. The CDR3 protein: CSAGTVFF. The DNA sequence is TGCAGTGCTGGGACAGTTTTCTTT.